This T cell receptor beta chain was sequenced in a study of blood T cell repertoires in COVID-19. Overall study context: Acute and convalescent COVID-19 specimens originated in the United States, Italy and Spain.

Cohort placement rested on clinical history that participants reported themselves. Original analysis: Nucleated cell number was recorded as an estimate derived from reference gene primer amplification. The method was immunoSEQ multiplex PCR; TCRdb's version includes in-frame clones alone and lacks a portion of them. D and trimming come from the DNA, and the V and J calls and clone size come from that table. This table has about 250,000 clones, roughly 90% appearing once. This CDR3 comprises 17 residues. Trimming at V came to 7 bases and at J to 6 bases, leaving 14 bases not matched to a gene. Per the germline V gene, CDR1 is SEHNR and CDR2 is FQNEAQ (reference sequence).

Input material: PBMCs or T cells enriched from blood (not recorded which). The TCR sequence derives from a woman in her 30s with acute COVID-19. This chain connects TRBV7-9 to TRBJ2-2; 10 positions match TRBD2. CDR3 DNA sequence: TGTGCCAGCAACTCTTGGCCGACTAGCGGGTCTCCCGGGGAGCTGTTTTTT. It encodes CASNSWPTSGSPGELFF.